This T cell receptor beta chain was observed in a study of blood T cell repertoires in COVID-19. Germline values: CDR1 SGHTA, CDR2 FQGTGA. V shed 5 bases and J shed 0 bases, with 16 bases lying between them. The CDR3 is made up of 16 amino acids. Only in-frame clones appear in the TCRdb table, and some are missing; sequencing was by immunoSEQ multiplex PCR. This table holds about 320,000 clones, 85% found once. The origin of this receptor is a woman in her twenties or thirties who had been exposed to COVID-19. The J gene is TRBJ1-1, the V gene TRBV7-3; D may be TRBD1 (5 bases). Sequenced input: PBMCs or T cells enriched from blood (not recorded which). The DNA for the CDR3 is TGTGCCAGCAGCCTCCTTGGGGGGAGAATGAACACTGAAGCTTTCTTT. Residues: CASSLLGGRMNTEAFF. The whole variable domain, remainder taken from reference TRBV7-3 and TRBJ1-1, is GAGVSQTPSNKVTEKGKYVELRCDPISGHTALYWYRQSLGQGPEFLIYFQGTGAADDSGLPNDRFFAVRPEGSVSTLKIQRTERGDSAVYLCASSLLGGRMNTEAFFGQGTRLTVV.